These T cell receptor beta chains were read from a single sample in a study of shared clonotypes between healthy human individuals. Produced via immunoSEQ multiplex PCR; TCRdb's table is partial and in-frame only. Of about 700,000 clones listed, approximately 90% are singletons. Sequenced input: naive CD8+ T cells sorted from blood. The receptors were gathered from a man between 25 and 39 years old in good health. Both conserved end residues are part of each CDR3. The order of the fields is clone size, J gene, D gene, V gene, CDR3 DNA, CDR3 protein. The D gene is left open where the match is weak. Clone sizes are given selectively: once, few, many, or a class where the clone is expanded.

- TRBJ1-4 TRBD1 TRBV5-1 TGCGCCAGCAGCGAACGACAGGGGATAGGTGAAAAACTGTTTTTT CASSERQGIGEKLFF
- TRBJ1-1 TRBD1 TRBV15 TGTGCCACCAGCAGACAGGGGGTTGATGAAGCTTTCTTT CATSRQGVDEAFF
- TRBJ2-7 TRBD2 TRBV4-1 TGCGCCAGCAGCGTCACTAGCGGGAGCCCCTACGAGCAGTACTTC CASSVTSGSPYEQYF
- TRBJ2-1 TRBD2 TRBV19 TGTGCCAGTAGCTCCCCGTCGGGACTATTAAACAATGAGCAGTTCTTC CASSSPSGLLNNEQFF
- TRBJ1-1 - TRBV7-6 TGTGCCAGCAGCACCGGGGAGGAAGGTGAAGCTTTCTTT CASSTGEEGEAFF
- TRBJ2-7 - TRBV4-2 TGTGCCAGCAGCCAAGAGAGGGAGCTCCTCTCCTACGAGCAGTACTTC CASSQERELLSYEQYF
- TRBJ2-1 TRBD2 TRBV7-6 TGTGCCAGCAGCTTTGCGGGAGGGCCCAACAATGAGCAGTTCTTC CASSFAGGPNNEQFF
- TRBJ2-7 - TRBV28 TGTGCCAGCAGTTTATACGACGACTCTTGGGAGCAGTACTTC CASSLYDDSWEQYF
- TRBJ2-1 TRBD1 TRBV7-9 TGTGCCAGCAGCTCCCGGGACAGGGGGCGCAAGGATGAGCAGTTCTTC CASSSRDRGRKDEQFF
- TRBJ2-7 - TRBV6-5 TGTGCCAGCAGCCCACAAGGGTACGAGCAGTACTTC CASSPQGYEQYF
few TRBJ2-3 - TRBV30 TGTGCCTGGAAGGGGGACCCCATGGCCTTAGATACGCAGTATTTT CAWKGDPMALDTQYF
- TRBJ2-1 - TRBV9 TGTGCCAGCGGCGGGGCCTACAATGAGCAGTTCTTC CASGGAYNEQFF
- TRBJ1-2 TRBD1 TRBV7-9 TGTGCCAGCAGCTTCAGCGGGACAGGGGATGGCTACACCTTC CASSFSGTGDGYTF
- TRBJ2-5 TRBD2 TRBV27 TGTGCCAGCAGTCCGTGGACTAGCGGGATGAGAGAGACCCAGTACTTC CASSPWTSGMRETQYF
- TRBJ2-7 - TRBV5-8 TGTGCCAGCAGCACTAGGGACGGTACCTACGAGCAGTACTTC CASSTRDGTYEQYF
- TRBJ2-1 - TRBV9 TGTGCCAGCACAGGCGCGTCTGGTGAAGAGCAGTTCTTC CASTGASGEEQFF
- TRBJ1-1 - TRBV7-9 TGTGCCAGCAGCCCTAGTAACACTGAAGCTTTCTTT CASSPSNTEAFF
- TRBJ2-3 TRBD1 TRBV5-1 TGCGCCAGCAGCCGTATTGGGACAGGGTACACAGATACGCAGTATTTT CASSRIGTGYTDTQYF
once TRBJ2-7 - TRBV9 TGTGCCAGCAGCGTAGGGGCCCCGCCCTACGAGCAGTACTTC CASSVGAPPYEQYF
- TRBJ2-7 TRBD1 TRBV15 TGTGCCACCAGCAGGAACCGGGACAGGAGCTACGAGCAGTACTTC CATSRNRDRSYEQYF
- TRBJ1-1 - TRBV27 TGTGCCAGCAGTCAATTCCCCCGGGGCACTGAAGCTTTCTTT CASSQFPRGTEAFF
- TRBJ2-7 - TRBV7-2 TGTGCCAGCAGCCCCCTTCTGGGAATGCGTGACGAGCAGTACTTC CASSPLLGMRDEQYF
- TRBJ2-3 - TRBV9 TGTGCCAGCAGTATTAGCGGAACAGGAGATACGCAGTATTTT CASSISGTGDTQYF
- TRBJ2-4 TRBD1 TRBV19 TGTGCCACAATCGTAAGATGGGCAGGGGGCATCAGTTTAACCAAAAACATTCAGTACTTC CATIVRWAGGISLTKNIQYF
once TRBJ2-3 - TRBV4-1 TGCGCCAGCAGCCAATATTTGGGAACAGATACGCAGTATTTT CASSQYLGTDTQYF
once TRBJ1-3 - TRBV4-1 TGCGCCAGCAGCCAAGATACAGGGCCCTCCAGCTCTGGAAACACCATATATTTT CASSQDTGPSSSGNTIYF
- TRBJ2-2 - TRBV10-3 TGTGCCATCAGTGAGGACAGCTTCACCGGGGAGCTGTTTTTT CAISEDSFTGELFF
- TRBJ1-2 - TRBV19 TGTGCCAGTATGTCCTGGGGTAACTATGGCTACACCTTC CASMSWGNYGYTF
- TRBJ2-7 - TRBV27 TGTGCCAGCAGTTTTGGGGGAGCGACTTACGAGCAGTACTTC CASSFGGATYEQYF
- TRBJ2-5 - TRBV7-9 TGTGCCAGCAGCCCAGCAATGCCCATAAGGGCTAGCGACCAAGAGACCCAGTACTTC CASSPAMPIRASDQETQYF
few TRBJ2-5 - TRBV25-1 TGTGCCTCAGGGGGGGCTTTTCTGTACTTC CASGGAFLYF
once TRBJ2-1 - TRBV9 TGTGCCAGCAGCGTAGGGAGGAATGAGCAGTTCTTC CASSVGRNEQFF
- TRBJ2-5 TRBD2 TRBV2 TGTGCCAGCAGTGACTGGACTAGCGGGAGATACGAAGAGACCCAGTACTTC CASSDWTSGRYEETQYF
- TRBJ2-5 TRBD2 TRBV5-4 TGTGCCAGCAGCTTGGGACTAGCGGGAGCAGAGACCCAGTACTTC CASSLGLAGAETQYF
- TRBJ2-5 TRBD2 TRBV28 TGTGCCAGCCCCCCGACTAGCGGGAGTCGAGAGACCCAGTACTTC CASPPTSGSRETQYF
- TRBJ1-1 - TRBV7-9 TGTGCCAGCAGCGCGATGAACACTGAAGCTTTCTTT CASSAMNTEAFF
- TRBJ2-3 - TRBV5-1 TGCGCCAGCAGCTTCCGGGACGCGCTTGATACGCAGTATTTT CASSFRDALDTQYF
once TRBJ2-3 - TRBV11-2 TGTGCCAGCAGCTTAGTGTCAACAGATACGCAGTATTTT CASSLVSTDTQYF
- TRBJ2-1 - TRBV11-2 TGTGCCAGCAGCCCAGGGCGGGCGAGCTCCTACAATGAGCAGTTCTTC CASSPGRASSYNEQFF
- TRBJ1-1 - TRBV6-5 TGTGCCACCGCCCAGGGGCCGAACACTGAAGCTTTCTTT CATAQGPNTEAFF
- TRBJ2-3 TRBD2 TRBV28 TGTGCCAGCAGTGAGACTAGCGGCAACACAGATACGCAGTATTTT CASSETSGNTDTQYF
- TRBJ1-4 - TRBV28 TGTGCCAGCAGTGTGGACAGTCAACTGTTTTTT CASSVDSQLFF
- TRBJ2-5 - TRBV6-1 TGTGCCAGCAGTGAATGGACAGAGACCCAGTACTTC CASSEWTETQYF
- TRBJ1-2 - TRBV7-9 TGTGCCAGCAGCCCGACCGAGAATGCAAACTATGGCTACACCTTC CASSPTENANYGYTF
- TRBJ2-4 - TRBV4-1 TGCGCCAGCAGCCATCTGTTCCGGGGAGATTACATTCAGTACTTC CASSHLFRGDYIQYF
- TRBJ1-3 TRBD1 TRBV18 TGTGCCAGCTATGACAGGGTTGGAAACACCATATATTTT CASYDRVGNTIYF
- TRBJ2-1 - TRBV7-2 TGTGCCAGCAGCCTCGGGCGGAATGAGCAGTTCTTC CASSLGRNEQFF
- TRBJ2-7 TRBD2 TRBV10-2 TGCGCCAGCAGTGGGACTAGCCAGATAGGAGACGAGCAGTACTTC CASSGTSQIGDEQYF
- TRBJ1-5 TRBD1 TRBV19 TGTGCCAGTAGTAGTGCCAGGACAGGGGGGTCGAGCAATCAGCCCCAGCATTTT CASSSARTGGSSNQPQHF
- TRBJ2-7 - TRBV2 TGTGCCAGCAGCGCAGCAGAGCGGTCCCGTTACGAGCAGTACTTC CASSAAERSRYEQYF
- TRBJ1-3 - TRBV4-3 TGCGCCAGCAGCCAAGATTCGGCCTTCTCTGGAAACACCATATATTTT CASSQDSAFSGNTIYF
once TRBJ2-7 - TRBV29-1 TGCAGCGTTGAAGGTCCGGACGGCTACGAGCAGTACTTC CSVEGPDGYEQYF
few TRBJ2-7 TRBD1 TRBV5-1 TGCGCCAGCAGCGGGGGGATTGGGACAGGAAACTACGAGCAGTACTTC CASSGGIGTGNYEQYF
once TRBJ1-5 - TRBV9 TGTGCCAGCAGCGCGCATGGACAGCGCAATCAGCCCCAGCATTTT CASSAHGQRNQPQHF
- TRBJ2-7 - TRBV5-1 TGCGCCAGCAGCTTGGTAGGGTACGAGCAGTACTTC CASSLVGYEQYF
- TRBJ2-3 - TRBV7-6 TGTGCCAGCAGCACAGAAAAAGGATCTCCTGGCACAGATACGCAGTATTTT CASSTEKGSPGTDTQYF
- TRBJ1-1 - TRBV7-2 TGTGCCAGCAGCCCCACTCCGAGACAGAACACTGAAGCTTTCTTT CASSPTPRQNTEAFF
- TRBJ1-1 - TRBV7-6 TGTGCCAGCAGCTTAGTCGAGCCAATGGGGAACACTGAAGCTTTCTTT CASSLVEPMGNTEAFF
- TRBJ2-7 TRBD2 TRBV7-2 TGTGCCAGCAGCCCGGGAGGGGAAGCAGATTACTTCTCCTACGAGCAGTACTTC CASSPGGEADYFSYEQYF